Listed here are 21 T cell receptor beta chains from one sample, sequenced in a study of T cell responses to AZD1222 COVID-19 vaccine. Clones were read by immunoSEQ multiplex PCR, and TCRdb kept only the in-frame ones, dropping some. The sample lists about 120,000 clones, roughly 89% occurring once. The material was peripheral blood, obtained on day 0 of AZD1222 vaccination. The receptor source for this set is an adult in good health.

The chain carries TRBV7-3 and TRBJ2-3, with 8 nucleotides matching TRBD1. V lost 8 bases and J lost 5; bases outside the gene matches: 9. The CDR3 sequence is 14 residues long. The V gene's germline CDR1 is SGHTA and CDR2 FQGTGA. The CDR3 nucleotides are TGTGCCAGCGGCACCGGGACAGGAGAAGATACGCAGTATTTT. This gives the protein CASGTGTGEDTQYF.

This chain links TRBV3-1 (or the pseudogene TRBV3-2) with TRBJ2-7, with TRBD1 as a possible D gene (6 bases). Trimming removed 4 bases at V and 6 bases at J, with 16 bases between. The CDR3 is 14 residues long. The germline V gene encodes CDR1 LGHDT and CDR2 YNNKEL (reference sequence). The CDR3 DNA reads TGTGCCAGCAGCCGCAAACAGGGCTCGGTCGAGCAGTACTTC. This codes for CASSRKQGSVEQYF.

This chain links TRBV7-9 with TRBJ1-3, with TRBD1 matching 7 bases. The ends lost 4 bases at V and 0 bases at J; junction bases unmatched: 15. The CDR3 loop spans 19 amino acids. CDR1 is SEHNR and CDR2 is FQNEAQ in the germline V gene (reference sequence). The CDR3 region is CASSSPGTEALSSGNTIYF. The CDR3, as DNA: TGTGCCAGCAGCTCGCCCGGGACAGAAGCCCTCAGCTCTGGAAACACCATATATTTT.

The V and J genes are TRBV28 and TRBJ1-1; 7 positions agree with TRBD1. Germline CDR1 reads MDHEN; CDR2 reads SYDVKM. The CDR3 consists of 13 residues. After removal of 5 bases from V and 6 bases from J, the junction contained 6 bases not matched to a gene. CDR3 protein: CASSPQGGAEAFF. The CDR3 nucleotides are TGTGCCAGCAGTCCCCAGGGGGGAGCTGAAGCTTTCTTT.

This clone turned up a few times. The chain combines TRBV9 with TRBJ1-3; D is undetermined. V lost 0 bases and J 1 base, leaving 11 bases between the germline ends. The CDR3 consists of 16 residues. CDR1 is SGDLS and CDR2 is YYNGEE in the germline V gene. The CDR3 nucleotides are TGTGCCAGCAGCGTAGCAGGCTTCGGGTCTGGAAACACCATATATTTT. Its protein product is CASSVAGFGSGNTIYF. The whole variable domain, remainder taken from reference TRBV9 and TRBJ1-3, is DSGVTQTPKHLITATGQRVTLRCSPRSGDLSVYWYQQSLDQGLQFLIQYYNGEERAKGNILERFSAQQFPDLHSELNLSSLELGDSALYFCASSVAGFGSGNTIYFGEGSWLTVV.

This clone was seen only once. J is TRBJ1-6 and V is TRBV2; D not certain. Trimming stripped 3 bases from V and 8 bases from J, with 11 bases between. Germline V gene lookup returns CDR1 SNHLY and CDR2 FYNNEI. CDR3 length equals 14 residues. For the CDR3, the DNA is TGTGCCAGCAGTGAGACCATGCCCGATTCACCCCTCCACTTT. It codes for CASSETMPDSPLHF.

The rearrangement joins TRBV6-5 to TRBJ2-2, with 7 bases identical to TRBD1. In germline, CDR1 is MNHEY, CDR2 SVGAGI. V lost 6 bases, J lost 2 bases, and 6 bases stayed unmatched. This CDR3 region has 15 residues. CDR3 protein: CASRPTGRNTGELFF. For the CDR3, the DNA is TGTGCCAGCAGACCGACAGGGAGAAACACCGGGGAGCTGTTTTTT.

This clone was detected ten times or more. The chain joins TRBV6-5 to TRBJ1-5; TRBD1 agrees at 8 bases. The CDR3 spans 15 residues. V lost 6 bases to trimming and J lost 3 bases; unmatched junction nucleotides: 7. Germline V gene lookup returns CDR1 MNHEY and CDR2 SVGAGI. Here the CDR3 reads CASRPWTGTNQPQHF. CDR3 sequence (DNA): TGTGCCAGCAGACCATGGACAGGGACCAATCAGCCCCAGCATTTT.

CDR3 sequence: CASSPGSPGTEAFF. In nucleotides, the CDR3 is TGTGCCAGCAGCCCTGGGTCCCCAGGTACTGAAGCTTTCTTT. V is TRBV7-3 and J is TRBJ1-1, with D unresolved. Trimming took 5 bases from V and 5 from J, leaving 15 bases between them. Per the germline V gene, CDR1 is SGHTA and CDR2 is FQGTGA. This CDR3 contains 14 residues. The complete variable domain, with remaining parts taken from reference TRBV7-3 and TRBJ1-1, reads GAGVSQTPSNKVTEKGKYVELRCDPISGHTALYWYRQSLGQGPEFLIYFQGTGAADDSGLPNDRFFAVRPEGSVSTLKIQRTERGDSAVYLCASSPGSPGTEAFFGQGTRLTVV.

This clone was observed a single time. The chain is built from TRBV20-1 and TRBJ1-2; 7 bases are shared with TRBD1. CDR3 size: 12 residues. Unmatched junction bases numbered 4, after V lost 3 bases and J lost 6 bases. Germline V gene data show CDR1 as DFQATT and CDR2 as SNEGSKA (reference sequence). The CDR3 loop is CSASHRGNGYTF. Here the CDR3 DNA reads TGCAGTGCTAGTCACAGGGGAAATGGCTACACCTTC.

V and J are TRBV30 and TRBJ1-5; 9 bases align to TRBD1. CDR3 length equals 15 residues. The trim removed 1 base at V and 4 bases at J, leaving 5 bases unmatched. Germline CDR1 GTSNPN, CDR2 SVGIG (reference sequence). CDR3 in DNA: TGTGCCTGGAGTGGGGGACAGGGACCGAATCAGCCCCAGCATTTT. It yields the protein CAWSGGQGPNQPQHF.

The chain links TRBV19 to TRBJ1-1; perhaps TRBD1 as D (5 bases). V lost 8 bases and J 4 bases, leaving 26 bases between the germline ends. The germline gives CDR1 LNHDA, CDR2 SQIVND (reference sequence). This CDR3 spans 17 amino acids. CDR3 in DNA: TGTGCCAGTCCTCTCCCCTCGCAAGGGACCGGGGGCACTGAAGCTTTCTTT. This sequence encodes CASPLPSQGTGGTEAFF.

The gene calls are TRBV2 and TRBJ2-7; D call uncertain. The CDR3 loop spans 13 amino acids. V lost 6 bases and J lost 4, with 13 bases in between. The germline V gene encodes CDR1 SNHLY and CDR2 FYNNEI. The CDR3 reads CASSGRDFYEQYF. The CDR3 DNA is TGTGCCAGCAGCGGACGAGACTTTTACGAGCAGTACTTC.

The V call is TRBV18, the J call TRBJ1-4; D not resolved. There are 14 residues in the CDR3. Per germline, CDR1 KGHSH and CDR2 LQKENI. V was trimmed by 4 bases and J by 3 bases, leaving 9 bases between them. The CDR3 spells CASSHGIPNEKLFF. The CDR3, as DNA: TGTGCCAGCTCACACGGGATCCCTAATGAAAAACTGTTTTTT.

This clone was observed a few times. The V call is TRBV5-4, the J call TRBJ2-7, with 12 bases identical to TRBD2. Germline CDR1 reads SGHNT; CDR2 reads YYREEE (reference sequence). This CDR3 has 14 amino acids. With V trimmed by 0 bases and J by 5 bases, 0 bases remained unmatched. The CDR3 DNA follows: TGTGCCAGCAGCTTGGCTAGCGGGAGGGACGAGCAGTACTTC. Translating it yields CASSLASGRDEQYF.

DNA of the CDR3: TGTGCCAGCAGCCAGAAGGGAAACACTGAAGCTTTCTTT. It yields the protein CASSQKGNTEAFF. The chain has TRBV3-1 (or the pseudogene TRBV3-2) and TRBJ1-1; D unresolved. Trimming removed 3 bases at V and 2 bases at J, with 7 bases between. Germline CDR1 LGHDT, CDR2 YNNKEL (reference sequence). The CDR3 is made up of 13 amino acids.

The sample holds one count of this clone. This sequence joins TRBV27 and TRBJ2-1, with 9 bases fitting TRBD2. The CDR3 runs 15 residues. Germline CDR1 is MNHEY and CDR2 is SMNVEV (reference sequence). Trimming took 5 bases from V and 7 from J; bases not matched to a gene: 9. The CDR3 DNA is TGTGCCAGCAGTAAGGGGCTAGCGGGATCAAATGAGCAGTTCTTC. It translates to CASSKGLAGSNEQFF.

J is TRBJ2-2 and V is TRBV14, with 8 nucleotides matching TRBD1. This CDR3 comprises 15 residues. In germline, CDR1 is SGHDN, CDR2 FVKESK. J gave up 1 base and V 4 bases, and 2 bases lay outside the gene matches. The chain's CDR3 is CASSPDRGNTGELFF. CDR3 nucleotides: TGTGCCAGCAGCCCCGACAGGGGGAACACCGGGGAGCTGTTTTTT.

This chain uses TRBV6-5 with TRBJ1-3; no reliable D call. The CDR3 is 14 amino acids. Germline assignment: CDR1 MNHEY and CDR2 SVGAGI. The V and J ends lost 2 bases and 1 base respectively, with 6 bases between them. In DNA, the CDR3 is TGTGCCAGCAGTTACGTGCAGTCTGGAAACACCATATATTTT. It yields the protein CASSYVQSGNTIYF.

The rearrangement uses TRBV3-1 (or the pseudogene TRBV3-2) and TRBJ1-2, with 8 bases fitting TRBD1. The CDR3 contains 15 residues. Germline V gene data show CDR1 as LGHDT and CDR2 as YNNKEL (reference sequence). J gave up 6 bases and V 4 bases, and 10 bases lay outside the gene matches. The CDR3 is CASSRGTGGSHGYTF. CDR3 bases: TGTGCCAGCAGCCGAGGGACAGGCGGATCACATGGCTACACCTTC.

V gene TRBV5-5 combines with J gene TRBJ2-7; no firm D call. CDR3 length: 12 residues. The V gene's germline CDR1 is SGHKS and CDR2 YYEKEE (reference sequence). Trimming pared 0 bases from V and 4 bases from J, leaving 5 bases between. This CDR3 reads CASSLARYEQYF. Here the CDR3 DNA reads TGTGCCAGCAGCTTGGCCCGGTACGAGCAGTACTTC.